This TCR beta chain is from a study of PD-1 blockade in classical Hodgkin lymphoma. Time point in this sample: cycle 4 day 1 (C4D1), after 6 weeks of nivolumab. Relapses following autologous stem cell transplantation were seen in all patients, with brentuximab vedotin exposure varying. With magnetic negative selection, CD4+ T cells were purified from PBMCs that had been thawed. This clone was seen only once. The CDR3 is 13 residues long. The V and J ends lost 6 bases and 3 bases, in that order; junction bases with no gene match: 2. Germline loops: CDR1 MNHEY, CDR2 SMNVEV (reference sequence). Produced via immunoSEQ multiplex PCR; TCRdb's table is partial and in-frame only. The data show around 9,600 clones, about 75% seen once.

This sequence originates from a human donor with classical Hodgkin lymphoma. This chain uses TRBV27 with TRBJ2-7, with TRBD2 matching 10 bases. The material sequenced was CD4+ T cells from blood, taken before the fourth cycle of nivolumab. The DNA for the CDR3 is TGTGCCAGCAGCCGACTAGCGGGCTACGAGCAGTACTTC. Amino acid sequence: CASSRLAGYEQYF.